The clone carrying this T cell receptor beta chain has just one count. Its antigen is unidentified. The source of the sample is a study of cytomegalovirus exposure and HLA in healthy donors. Study-level points and caveats: The study labeled about 160 TCR beta chains cytomegalovirus-associated.

The CDR3 is made up of 14 amino acids. The V gene's germline CDR1 is SQVTM and CDR2 ANQGSEA. The J segment lost 5 bases and the V segment lost 6 bases, leaving 7 bases of the junction unmatched. Here immunoSEQ multiplex PCR was the method, and the copy in TCRdb shows in-frame clones only, minus some. Of about 130,000 clones in the sample, roughly 89% were seen once. V usage is TRBV29-1 and J usage is TRBJ2-2; 9 bases align to TRBD1. This clonotype originated in a woman aged 18-29 years in good health and CMV-seropositive. The sample taken for sequencing was PBMCs. This CDR3 is CSVKQGARTGELFF. The DNA of the CDR3 is TGCAGCGTAAAACAGGGGGCGCGGACCGGGGAGCTGTTTTTT.